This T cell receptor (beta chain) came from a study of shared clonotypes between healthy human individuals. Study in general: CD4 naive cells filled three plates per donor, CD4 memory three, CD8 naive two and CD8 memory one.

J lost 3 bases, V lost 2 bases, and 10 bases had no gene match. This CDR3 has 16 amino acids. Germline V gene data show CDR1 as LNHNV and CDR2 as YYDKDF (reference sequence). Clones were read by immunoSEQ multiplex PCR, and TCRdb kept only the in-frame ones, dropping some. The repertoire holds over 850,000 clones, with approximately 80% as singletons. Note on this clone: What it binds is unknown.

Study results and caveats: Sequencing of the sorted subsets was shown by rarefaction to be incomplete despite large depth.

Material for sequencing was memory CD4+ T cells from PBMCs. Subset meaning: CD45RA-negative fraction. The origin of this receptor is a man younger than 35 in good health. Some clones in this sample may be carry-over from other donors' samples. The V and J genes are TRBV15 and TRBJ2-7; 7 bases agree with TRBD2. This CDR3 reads CATSRTLAGQNYEQYF. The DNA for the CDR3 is TGTGCCACCAGCAGAACTTTAGCGGGCCAGAACTACGAGCAGTACTTC.